The 22 T cell receptor beta chains below come from one sample, sequenced in a study of OX40 agonist ivuxolimab in advanced cancers. Generated by immunoSEQ multiplex PCR, the TCRdb table keeps only in-frame clones and is missing some. The sample comprises about 64,000 clones, around 89% of which are singletons, and 0.67% rests with the top ten. Sequencing used CD4+ or CD8+ T cells sorted from blood, obtained in a trial of the OX40 agonist ivuxolimab. The receptors shown here come from an adult with an advanced solid tumor such as melanoma, head and neck, liver or kidney cancer.

This clone was counted only a few times. V and J are TRBV5-5 and TRBJ1-2, with D perhaps TRBD1 (6 bases). The V gene's germline CDR1 is SGHKS and CDR2 YYEKEE (reference sequence). CDR3 length: 12 residues. V was cut by 4 bases and J by 5 bases, with 9 bases left in between. The CDR3: CASSQGNYGYTF. CDR3 coding DNA: TGTGCCAGCAGCCAGGGGAATTATGGCTACACCTTC.

This sequence joins TRBV5-1 and TRBJ2-7; possibly TRBD1 or TRBD2 for D (6 bases each). Germline assignment: CDR1 SGHRS and CDR2 YFSETQ. The CDR3 consists of 13 residues. Trimming left V 3 bases short and J 5 bases short, with 12 bases between. CDR3 nucleotides: TGCGCCAGCAGCTCCCCGGAGGGGGACGAGCAGTACTTC. This encodes CASSSPEGDEQYF.

The chain links TRBV10-3 to TRBJ2-3, with a weak D call TRBD2 (7 bases). The germline V and J ends were trimmed by 0 bases and 3 bases, with 10 bases remaining between them. Per germline, CDR1 ENHRY and CDR2 SYGVKD. The CDR3 totals 15 residues. The CDR3 loop reads CAISESGGGTDTQYF. For the CDR3, the DNA is TGTGCCATCAGTGAGTCAGGGGGAGGGACAGATACGCAGTATTTT.

V is TRBV10-1 and J is TRBJ2-7, with D uncertain. V was trimmed by 0 bases and J by 6 bases, leaving 9 bases between them. Germline lookup yields CDR1 WNHNN and CDR2 SYGVQD (reference sequence). The CDR3 sequence is 13 residues long. This chain's CDR3 is CASSESGMAEQYF. CDR3 bases: TGCGCCAGCAGTGAGTCAGGGATGGCCGAGCAGTACTTC.

The V gene is TRBV2, the J gene TRBJ2-2, with D maybe TRBD1 (5 bases). V was trimmed by 7 bases and J by 5 bases, leaving 17 bases between them. CDR1 is SNHLY, CDR2 FYNNEI, per germline. The CDR3 has 15 residues. CDR3 residues: CASTRPGIWTGELFF. DNA for the CDR3: TGTGCCAGCACGCGGCCAGGGATTTGGACCGGGGAGCTGTTTTTT.

The rearrangement uses TRBV5-6 and TRBJ2-7; 12 nucleotides line up with TRBD2. The CDR3 spans 16 residues. The germline V gene has CDR1 SGHDT and CDR2 YYEEEE. The V segment lost 1 base and the J segment 3 bases; nucleotides outside the gene matches: 5. The DNA of the CDR3 is TGTGCCAGCAGCTTGCGACTAGCGGGAGCAAACTACGAGCAGTACTTC. It is translated as CASSLRLAGANYEQYF.

This chain links TRBV27 with TRBJ2-7, with 8 bases lining up with TRBD1. Germline V lookup: CDR1 MNHEY, CDR2 SMNVEV (reference sequence). V dropped 0 bases and J dropped 4; count of bases not matched to a gene: 2. This CDR3 region has 14 residues. DNA of the CDR3: TGTGCCAGCAGTTTATCCGACAGGGGTTACGAGCAGTACTTC. It is translated as CASSLSDRGYEQYF.

The rearrangement joins TRBV9 to TRBJ1-1, with 7 bases aligning to TRBD1. Unmatched junction bases numbered 8, after V lost 3 bases and J lost 0 bases. The CDR3 has 16 amino acids. Germline V gives CDR1 SGDLS, CDR2 YYNGEE. CDR3 sequence reads: CASSGRDRGMNTEAFF. The CDR3 DNA is TGTGCCAGCAGCGGCCGGGACAGAGGCATGAACACTGAAGCTTTCTTT.

This clone was picked up one time. The chain couples TRBV5-1 to TRBJ2-2; tentatively, D is TRBD1 (6 bases). In germline, CDR1 is SGHRS, CDR2 YFSETQ. This CDR3 is 16 amino acids long. V lost 4 bases and J lost 5, with 18 bases in between. The CDR3: CASSLLPGQITGELFF. The CDR3 DNA is TGCGCCAGCAGCCTACTCCCTGGACAGATTACCGGGGAGCTGTTTTTT. Filled out from reference TRBV5-1 and TRBJ2-2, the complete variable domain reads KAGVTQTPRYLIKTRGQQVTLSCSPISGHRSVSWYQQTPGQGLQFLFEYFSETQRNKGNFPGRFSGRQFSNSRSEMNVSTLELGDSALYLCASSLLPGQITGELFFGEGSRLTVL.

The V and J genes are TRBV6-6 and TRBJ2-3; D remains unclear. V lost 4 bases and J 3 bases, leaving 5 bases between the germline ends. CDR3 length equals 12 residues. CDR1 is MNHNY, CDR2 SVGAGI, per germline (reference sequence). In DNA, the CDR3 is TGTGCCAGCAGTTCCAGTACAGATACGCAGTATTTT. This gives the protein CASSSSTDTQYF.

This clone was seen only once. The CDR3, as DNA: TGTGCCAGCAGTCTACTATACGAGCAGTACTTC. Its protein product is CASSLLYEQYF. The chain links TRBV28 to TRBJ2-7; the D is unclear. Trimming cost V 5 bases and J 4 bases, with 6 bases left between them. This CDR3 is 11 amino acids long. The germline V gene has CDR1 MDHEN and CDR2 SYDVKM.

By frequency in the sample, this clone is medium-sized (0.01 to 0.1%). The CDR3 sequence: CASSAGTAGEQYF. The DNA of the CDR3 is TGCGCCAGCAGTGCTGGGACAGCGGGGGAGCAGTACTTC. This sequence joins TRBV10-1 and TRBJ2-7; D might be TRBD1 or TRBD2, each matching 7 bases. The CDR3 contains 13 residues. Germline V gene lookup returns CDR1 WNHNN and CDR2 SYGVQD (reference sequence). Trimming took 4 bases from V and 7 from J, leaving 14 bases between them.

The CDR3 DNA reads TGTGCCAGCAACCCCCGGACAGGTCCCGGGACCCAGTACTTC. Protein: CASNPRTGPGTQYF. V is TRBV7-8 and J is TRBJ2-5; 7 bases are a match to TRBD1. This CDR3 region has 14 residues. Trimming took 7 bases from V and 7 from J; bases not matched to a gene: 12. CDR1 is SGHVS and CDR2 is FQNEAQ in the germline V gene.

The V gene is TRBV6-6, the J gene TRBJ2-5, with 9 bases identical to TRBD2. V lost 5 bases and J lost 0; bases outside the gene matches: 7. This CDR3 contains 16 residues. The V gene's germline CDR1 is MNHNY and CDR2 SVGAGI (reference sequence). The chain's CDR3 is CASSLSGSMYQETQYF. CDR3 bases: TGTGCCAGCAGTCTTAGCGGGAGTATGTACCAAGAGACCCAGTACTTC.

The gene calls are TRBV16 and TRBJ2-1; D is perhaps TRBD2 (7 bases). Trimming removed 0 bases from V and 9 bases from J, with 15 bases in between. Germline lookup yields CDR1 KGHSY and CDR2 FQNENV. The CDR3 length is 15 residues. The CDR3 is CASSQSTGGASEQFF. The CDR3 nucleotides read TGTGCCAGCAGCCAATCAACGGGGGGCGCTAGTGAGCAGTTCTTC.

J is TRBJ2-1 and V is TRBV6-1; 7 nucleotides match TRBD1. J was trimmed by 6 bases and V by 6 bases; bases with no gene match: 11. CDR1 and CDR2 (germline): MNHNS, SASEGT. This CDR3 spans 15 amino acids. The CDR3 bases are TGTGCCAGCAGCCTACTGGACAGGCCGCGCAATGAGCAGTTCTTC. This translates into CASSLLDRPRNEQFF.

The chain uses TRBV28 and TRBJ2-7, with TRBD2 matching 9 bases. The V gene's germline CDR1 is MDHEN and CDR2 SYDVKM. The ends lost 4 bases at V and 5 bases at J; junction bases unmatched: 9. There are 15 residues in the CDR3. CDR3 DNA: TGTGCCAGCAGTTCCCGGGGTAGCGGGAGAAACGAGCAGTACTTC. Its translation: CASSSRGSGRNEQYF.

The chain links TRBV7-3 to TRBJ2-2, with 11 bases identical to TRBD1. The germline gives CDR1 SGHTA, CDR2 FQGTGA. This CDR3 spans 16 amino acids. The V gene end was trimmed by 3 bases and the J gene end by 5 bases; junction bases not matched to a gene: 5. CDR3 sequence: CASSLFRDRGTGELFF. CDR3 DNA: TGTGCCAGCAGCTTGTTCCGGGACAGGGGGACCGGGGAGCTGTTTTTT.

This rearrangement joins TRBV6-6 to TRBJ2-7, with TRBD1 identical over 8 bases. Trimming removed 5 bases from V and 5 bases from J; junction bases left unmatched: 14. The CDR3 spans 16 residues. Per the germline V gene, CDR1 is MNHNY and CDR2 is SVGAGI (reference sequence). The CDR3 sequence: CASSNTQGGEVHEQYF. CDR3 sequence (DNA): TGTGCCAGCAGTAATACACAGGGGGGCGAGGTTCACGAGCAGTACTTC.

The chain combines TRBV6-6 with TRBJ2-3; tentatively, D is TRBD2 (5 bases). The CDR3 runs to 11 residues. Trimming took 5 bases from V and 6 from J, leaving 6 bases between them. Germline CDR1 and CDR2: MNHNY and SVGAGI (reference sequence). As DNA, the CDR3 is TGTGCCAGCAGTCAGCGGGATACGCAGTATTTT. It yields the protein CASSQRDTQYF.

This clone occurred a few times. The chain links TRBV2 to TRBJ1-2; 7 bases match TRBD1. The germline gives CDR1 SNHLY, CDR2 FYNNEI. V lost 5 bases, J lost 7 bases, and 10 bases stayed unmatched. The CDR3 is 14 residues long. CDR3 nucleotide sequence: TGTGCCAGCAGTCGAAACCGACAGGGATCTGGCTACACCTTC. Encoded protein: CASSRNRQGSGYTF.

The chain couples TRBV6-1 to TRBJ2-4; TRBD1 aligns across 7 bases. The CDR3 extends over 15 amino acids. Germline lookup yields CDR1 MNHNS and CDR2 SASEGT. V lost 4 bases, J lost 1 base, and 4 bases stayed unmatched. CDR3 in DNA: TGTGCCAGCAGTGCACTACAGGGGGCCAAAAACATTCAGTACTTC. It specifies CASSALQGAKNIQYF.